These 10 T cell receptor beta chains came from one sample sequenced in a study of cytomegalovirus exposure and HLA in healthy donors. In the PCR, 60 Vbeta and 13 Jbeta primers were used. Method: immunoSEQ multiplex PCR; TCRdb's copy keeps in-frame clones and lacks some. The top ten clones hold about 1.9% of a sample with 150,000 to 200,000 clones, around 81% of them seen once. Sequencing input: PBMCs. These receptor sequences come from a woman under 30 in good health and CMV-seropositive.

This chain uses TRBV7-8 with TRBJ2-3; 7 positions match TRBD2. Germline CDR1 and CDR2: SGHVS and FQNEAQ. V lost 2 bases and J lost 6; bases outside the gene matches: 8. The CDR3 covers 15 residues. The CDR3 loop is CASSLTLAAYDTQYF. Here the CDR3 DNA reads TGTGCCAGCAGCTTAACCCTAGCGGCATACGATACGCAGTATTTT.

This chain joins TRBV30 and TRBJ1-2; TRBD1 might be the D (6 bases). The V and J ends lost 6 bases and 4 bases respectively, with 12 bases between them. The CDR3 spans 12 residues. Germline CDR1 GTSNPN, CDR2 SVGIG (reference sequence). CDR3 nucleotides: TGTGCCTGCTTTAGGGGGAGCTATGGCTACACCTTC. Amino acids: CACFRGSYGYTF.

The chain is built from TRBV5-4 and TRBJ1-6; D is uncertain. Trimming cost V 0 bases and J 9 bases, with 10 bases left between them. CDR1 is SGHNT, CDR2 YYREEE, per germline (reference sequence). The CDR3 loop spans 14 amino acids. The CDR3 loop is CASSLGTEGSPLHF. DNA for the CDR3: TGTGCCAGCAGCTTGGGAACAGAGGGTTCACCCCTCCACTTT.

This clone showed up just once. The genes are TRBV6-1 and TRBJ1-1; D is perhaps TRBD1 (6 bases). CDR1 is MNHNS and CDR2 is SASEGT in the germline V gene. The CDR3 is 14 amino acids. V was shortened by 1 base and J by 6 bases, with 12 bases between the two germline ends. The CDR3 reads CASSEDREIPEAFF. CDR3 nucleotides: TGTGCCAGCAGTGAAGACAGGGAGATACCTGAAGCTTTCTTT.

CDR3 DNA: TGCGCCAGCAGCCACGACAGGAACACAGATACGCAGTATTTT. The encoded protein is CASSHDRNTDTQYF. The V and J genes are TRBV4-3 and TRBJ2-3; TRBD1 is a possible D gene (6 bases). Germline CDR1 reads LGHNA; CDR2 reads YSLEER. This CDR3 has 14 amino acids. V was pared by 3 bases and J by 2 bases, with 9 bases between.

Comments on this clone: One end of the junction varies from germline; a read error may be responsible. V usage is TRBV7-9 and J usage is TRBJ2-7; D gene uncertain. The germline CDR1 and CDR2 sequences are SEHNR and FQNEAQ (reference sequence). This CDR3 is 12 amino acids long. This chain's CDR3 is CASGLVNFEQYF. Here the CDR3 DNA reads TGTGCCAGCGGCTTAGTCAATTTCGAGCAGTACTTC.

J is TRBJ1-6 and V is TRBV19; D is uncertain. The CDR3 runs 14 residues. V lost 3 bases to trimming and J lost 12 bases, with 15 bases between them. Germline-derived CDR1 and CDR2 are LNHDA and SQIVND (reference sequence). CDR3 DNA: TGTGCCAGTAGTATTGCGCTGGTCGATCGACCCCTCCACTTT. The encoded protein is CASSIALVDRPLHF.

The rearrangement joins TRBV9 to TRBJ2-3; D unresolved. The CDR3 loop spans 12 amino acids. V was shortened by 6 bases and J by 7 bases, with 12 bases between the two germline ends. The germline V gene encodes CDR1 SGDLS and CDR2 YYNGEE. The CDR3 bases are TGTGCCAGCACCAGATCGTCAAATACGCAGTATTTT. Its translation: CASTRSSNTQYF.

This clone was detected only once. The chain joins TRBV23-1 to TRBJ1-3; a possible D gene is TRBD1 (6 bases). TRBV23-1 is recorded as an ORF, its role being uncertain. CDR3 length: 17 amino acids. Trimming removed 8 bases at V and 2 bases at J, with 22 bases between. The CDR3 DNA reads as TGCGCCAGCGGGGTAAAACGAACAGGGAGAACTGGAAACACCATATATTTT. This sequence encodes CASGVKRTGRTGNTIYF.

The chain joins TRBV6-4 to TRBJ1-3; possibly TRBD1 for D (5 bases). Looked up from germline, CDR1 is MRHNA and CDR2 is SNTAGT. V lost 8 bases, J lost 0 bases, and 11 bases lay in between. The CDR3 sequence is 14 residues long. The CDR3 protein is CASPDSSSGNTIYF. As DNA, the CDR3 is TGTGCCAGCCCCGACAGCAGCTCTGGAAACACCATATATTTT.